This T cell receptor beta chain derives from a study of blood T cell repertoires in COVID-19. Study at large: The United States, Italy and Spain were the sources of the acute and convalescent COVID-19 samples.

In the original workflow: Cell counts per sample came from amplifying reference gene primers. Profiling relied on immunoSEQ multiplex PCR, and the TCRdb table lists in-frame clones only, not all of them. For V, J and clone size, that table is used; D and trimming come from the DNA. The sample yields about 110,000 clones, 75% to 90% seen once. Looked up from germline, CDR1 is GTSNPN and CDR2 is SVGIG (reference sequence). The CDR3 has 13 residues. V lost 1 base and J 7 bases, leaving 11 bases between the germline ends. Sequencing was carried out using peripheral blood. This clonotype originated in a woman aged 45-60 years with acute or convalescent COVID-19. The chain has TRBV30 and TRBJ1-5, with D unclear. CDR3 in amino acids: CAWSASPGQPQHF. DNA of the CDR3: TGTGCCTGGAGTGCCAGCCCGGGGCAGCCCCAGCATTTT.